The next 14 T cell receptor beta chains were all read from a single sample in a study of vaccination and CD4 T cells after COVID-19. These TCRs' antigens remain unknown. Sequenced with the Oncomine TCR Beta short-read assay was DNA taken from cultured CD4+ T cells. TCRdb called the PCR reads again in MiXCR, with one record for every CDR3 protein. The table includes 8,000 or so distinct CDR3 sequences, approximately 40% detected once. Specified treatment: approximately nine-day PBMC culture with coronavirus spike peptide pools or control peptides (ViraFEST assay). Prior to the COVID-19 pandemic (2011-2018), the unexposed donor's CD4+ T cells were collected. Sequencing was performed on CD4+ T cells from blood, cultured in vitro. Receptors were obtained from a human donor in good health.

The chain couples TRBV9 to TRBJ2-3; 8 nucleotides align to TRBD2. Germline-derived CDR1 and CDR2 are SGDLS and YYNGEE. The J segment lost 2 bases and the V segment lost 0 bases, leaving 5 bases of the junction unmatched. The length of the CDR3 is 16 residues. Here the CDR3 DNA reads TGTGCCAGCAGCGTAGATAGCGGGACTGTCACAGATACGCAGTATTTT. The encoded protein is CASSVDSGTVTDTQYF.

The chain couples TRBV4-3 to TRBJ2-7; D is ambiguous. The germline V gene has CDR1 LGHNA and CDR2 YSLEER. The CDR3 contains 14 residues. Deletions cut 0 bases from V and 2 bases from J, with 8 bases between. In nucleotides, the CDR3 is TGCGCCAGCAGCCAAGATTGGCAGCCCTACGAGCAGTACTTC. Translated: CASSQDWQPYEQYF.

This chain joins TRBV7-9 and TRBJ1-2; D is perhaps TRBD1 (5 bases). From germline, CDR1 is SEHNR and CDR2 FQNEAQ (reference sequence). The V gene lost 3 bases and the J gene lost 6 bases, with 11 bases spanning the gap. CDR3 length: 13 amino acids. CDR3 in amino acids: CASSFKGSDGYTF. CDR3 bases: TGTGCCAGCAGCTTTAAGGGGTCAGATGGCTACACCTTC.

The chain couples TRBV20-1 to TRBJ2-7; 16 positions match TRBD2. Losses at the gene ends were 3 bases for V and 6 bases for J; bases not matched to a gene: 14. Germline loops: CDR1 DFQATT, CDR2 SNEGSKA (reference sequence). The CDR3 has 18 residues. For the CDR3, the DNA is TGCAGTGCTAGTCCTTTGGGACTAGCGGGAGGGCCGACGGGCGAGCAGTACTTC. This gives the protein CSASPLGLAGGPTGEQYF.

This clonotype was recorded a few times. The gene calls are TRBV28 and TRBJ2-5; D might be TRBD1 (5 bases). V shed 2 bases and J shed 3 bases, with 13 bases lying between them. Germline lookup yields CDR1 MDHEN and CDR2 SYDVKM. The CDR3 spans 15 residues. CDR3 residues: CASSLGGALEETQYF. The CDR3 DNA sequence: TGTGCCAGCAGTTTAGGTGGGGCTTTGGAAGAGACCCAGTACTTC.

The CDR3 DNA is TGTGCCAGCAGTTCCCGAAGACCTACAAGCAGCGGGGGGTCAGACAATGAGCAGTTCTTC. Protein sequence: CASSSRRPTSSGGSDNEQFF. The J gene is TRBJ2-1, the V gene TRBV12-3 or TRBV12-4; 9 bases are a match to TRBD2. Unmatched junction bases numbered 21, after V lost 4 bases and J lost 5 bases. This CDR3 is built from 20 residues.

The chain joins TRBV19 to TRBJ2-5, with 7 nucleotides matching TRBD1. V was pared by 5 bases and J by 2 bases, with 11 bases of the junction left unmatched. The CDR3 extends over 16 amino acids. Germline CDR1 and CDR2: LNHDA and SQIVND (reference sequence). As DNA, the CDR3 is TGTGCCAGTAGTGCTTCAGGGACAGCCAAACAAGAGACCCAGTACTTC. It encodes CASSASGTAKQETQYF.

The CDR3 coding sequence is TGTGCCAGCAGGCCTGACTGGAGCACAGATACGCAGTATTTT. Its translation: CASRPDWSTDTQYF. The chain joins TRBV6-1 to TRBJ2-3; D is unresolved. Germline V gene sequence: CDR1 MNHNS, CDR2 SASEGT. CDR3 length: 14 residues. With 6 bases removed from V and 0 bases from J, the gap between germline ends came to 10 bases.

The rearrangement uses TRBV20-1 and TRBJ1-1; D is uncertain. Germline V gene sequence: CDR1 DFQATT, CDR2 SNEGSKA (reference sequence). This CDR3 is 13 amino acids long. The germline V and J ends were trimmed by 5 bases and 1 base, with 11 bases remaining between them. The CDR3: CSAQREPNTEAFF. CDR3 DNA: TGCAGTGCTCAAAGGGAGCCGAACACTGAAGCTTTCTTT.

This clonotype turned up a few times. The chain employs TRBV30 and TRBJ1-2; the D is unclear. V was shortened by 3 bases and J by 5 bases, with 16 bases between the two germline ends. This CDR3 is 14 amino acids long. Germline CDR1 and CDR2: GTSNPN and SVGIG (reference sequence). This CDR3 reads CAWSDASTLYGYTF. The CDR3 DNA reads as TGTGCCTGGAGCGACGCCTCTACCCTGTATGGCTACACCTTC.

This clonotype was seen more than once but under ten times. This rearrangement joins TRBV6-5 to TRBJ2-1, with 7 bases identical to TRBD2. This CDR3 contains 15 residues. The junction had 3 bases not matched to a gene; V was cut back by 1 base and J by 3 bases. Looked up from germline, CDR1 is MNHEY and CDR2 is SVGAGI. The CDR3 is CASSYWSSGYNEQFF. The CDR3 DNA is TGTGCCAGCAGTTACTGGTCTAGCGGCTACAATGAGCAGTTCTTC.

This chain joins TRBV19 and TRBJ1-6, with D possibly being TRBD1 (6 bases). The CDR3 sequence is 14 residues long. V lost 6 bases and J 5 bases, leaving 11 bases between the germline ends. Germline loops: CDR1 LNHDA, CDR2 SQIVND (reference sequence). In DNA form, the CDR3 reads TGTGCCAGTAGCCGGACAGCAGATAATTCACCCCTCCACTTT. This codes for CASSRTADNSPLHF.

The V gene is TRBV19, the J gene TRBJ2-2; possibly TRBD1 for D (6 bases). The germline CDR1 and CDR2 sequences are LNHDA and SQIVND (reference sequence). This CDR3 spans 14 amino acids. Trimming shortened V by 7 bases and J by 4 bases, and 13 bases separated the two germline ends. CDR3: CASNADSFTGELFF. The CDR3 DNA follows: TGTGCCAGTAACGCGGACAGTTTCACCGGGGAGCTGTTTTTT.

The V gene is TRBV12-5, the J gene TRBJ2-3, with 10 bases lining up with TRBD1. The CDR3 runs to 15 residues. The germline V gene encodes CDR1 LGHNT and CDR2 FRNRAP. The ends lost 6 bases at V and 4 bases at J; junction bases unmatched: 7. The CDR3 region has the DNA TGTGCTAGTGGGCTGGGACAGGGGATGGCAGATACGCAGTATTTT. Its protein product is CASGLGQGMADTQYF.